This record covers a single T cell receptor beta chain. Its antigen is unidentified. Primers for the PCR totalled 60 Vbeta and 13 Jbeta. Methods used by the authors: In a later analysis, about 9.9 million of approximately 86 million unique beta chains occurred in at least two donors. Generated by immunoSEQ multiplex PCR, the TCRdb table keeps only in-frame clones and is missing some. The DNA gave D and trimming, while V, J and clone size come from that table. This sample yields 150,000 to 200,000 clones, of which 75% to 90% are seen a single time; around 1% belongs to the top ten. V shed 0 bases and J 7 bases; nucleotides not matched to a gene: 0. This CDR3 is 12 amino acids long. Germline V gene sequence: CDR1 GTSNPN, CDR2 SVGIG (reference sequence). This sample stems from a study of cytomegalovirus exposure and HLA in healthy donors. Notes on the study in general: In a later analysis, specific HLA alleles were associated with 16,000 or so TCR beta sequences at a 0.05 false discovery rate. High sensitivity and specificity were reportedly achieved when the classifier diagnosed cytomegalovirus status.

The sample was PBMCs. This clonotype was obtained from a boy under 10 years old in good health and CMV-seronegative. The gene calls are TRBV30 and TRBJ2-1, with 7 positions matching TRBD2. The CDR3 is CAWSVGLNEQFF. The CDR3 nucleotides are TGTGCCTGGAGTGTGGGACTAAATGAGCAGTTCTTC.